This record looks at one T cell receptor beta chain sequence and its context. Other DNA sequences in this specimen translate into the identical CDR3. Germline V CDR1 and CDR2: MNHEY, SVGEGT. The V end was cut by 2 bases, the J end by 0 bases, with 5 bases between. This CDR3 comprises 14 residues. In the authors' methods: Counts of nucleated cells, estimated from reference gene primer amplification, were obtained. The assay was immunoSEQ multiplex PCR, and TCRdb's table has in-frame clones only and misses some. The V and J calls and the clone size are those of that table, but D and trimming were determined from the DNA. The table records 200,000 to 300,000 clones, around nine tenths of them present only once. This record comes from a study of blood T cell repertoires in COVID-19. Study-level information: The United States, Italy and Spain were the sources of the acute and convalescent COVID-19 samples.

The source is a woman between 70 and 85 years old with active or convalescent COVID-19. The sequencing input was peripheral blood. The gene calls are TRBV6-2 or TRBV6-3 and TRBJ1-3; no reliable D call. The CDR3 loop is CASSYSGSGNTIYF. CDR3 nucleotides: TGTGCCAGCAGTTACAGCGGCTCTGGAAACACCATATATTTT.